This T cell receptor beta chain originates from a study of post-analysis software for immune sequencing data. Included in the TCR beta cDNA libraries were unique molecular identifiers. TCRdb reanalysed the PCR reads using MiXCR and keeps one entry per CDR3 protein. This table holds 700,000 to 800,000 distinct CDR3 sequences, about 32% found once. Overall study results and limits: Higher frequency in patients than in controls was seen for roughly 5 TRBV segments, with TRBV5-6, TRBV5-1 and TRBV20-1 among them.

This clonotype has a handful of counts. Its target is not known. CDR3 length equals 15 residues. Looked up from germline, CDR1 is DFQATT and CDR2 is SNEGSKA (reference sequence). The V and J ends lost 7 bases and 2 bases, in that order; junction bases with no gene match: 11. The source material was blood. J is TRBJ2-1 and V is TRBV20-1; TRBD1 aligns across 7 bases. This sequence was found in a girl aged 5 to 17 with multiple sclerosis. DNA of the CDR3: TGCAGTGGTGTTTGGGCAGGGGGTGCCTACAATGAGCAGTTCTTC. Amino acid sequence: CSGVWAGGAYNEQFF.